Each of the 3 T cell receptor beta chains below was sequenced from the same sample in a study of identical twins. TCRdb independently ran MiXCR on the 5' RACE reads; one entry per CDR3 protein. The sample lists around 250,000 distinct CDR3 sequences, around 7% seen once, with 3.5% to 4% in the top ten. The sample was also linked to a second study, of yellow fever vaccine responses in identical twins.

The sequencing input was memory (CD45RO+) T cells sorted from blood. Receptors were obtained from a young woman in good health.

The gene calls are TRBV12-3 or TRBV12-4 and TRBJ2-4; D is possibly TRBD2 (6 bases). The CDR3 consists of 19 residues. Trimming pared 8 bases from V and 1 base from J, leaving 27 bases between. The CDR3 loop is CASCLRTWDSQWAKNIQYF. Here the CDR3 DNA reads TGTGCCAGCTGCTTGCGAACATGGGACTCACAATGGGCCAAAAACATTCAGTACTTC.

This chain joins TRBV7-9 and TRBJ1-2; 8 nucleotides align to TRBD1. CDR3 length equals 15 residues. CDR1 is SEHNR, CDR2 FQNEAQ, per germline (reference sequence). Losses at the gene ends were 0 bases for V and 3 bases for J; bases not matched to a gene: 3. The CDR3 DNA reads as TGTGCCAGCAGCTTAGCTGCAGGGGGCTACTATGGCTACACCTTC. Translating it yields CASSLAAGGYYGYTF.

This clonotype came up many times. This chain joins TRBV4-1 and TRBJ2-1, with 14 bases aligning to TRBD2. J lost 5 bases, V lost 1 base, and 7 bases had no gene match. The CDR3 consists of 18 residues. Per germline, CDR1 MGHRA and CDR2 YSYEKL. The CDR3 DNA reads TGCGCCAGCAGCCAAGGGACTAGCGGGAGGAGAGCGGACAATGAGCAGTTCTTC. Amino acids: CASSQGTSGRRADNEQFF.